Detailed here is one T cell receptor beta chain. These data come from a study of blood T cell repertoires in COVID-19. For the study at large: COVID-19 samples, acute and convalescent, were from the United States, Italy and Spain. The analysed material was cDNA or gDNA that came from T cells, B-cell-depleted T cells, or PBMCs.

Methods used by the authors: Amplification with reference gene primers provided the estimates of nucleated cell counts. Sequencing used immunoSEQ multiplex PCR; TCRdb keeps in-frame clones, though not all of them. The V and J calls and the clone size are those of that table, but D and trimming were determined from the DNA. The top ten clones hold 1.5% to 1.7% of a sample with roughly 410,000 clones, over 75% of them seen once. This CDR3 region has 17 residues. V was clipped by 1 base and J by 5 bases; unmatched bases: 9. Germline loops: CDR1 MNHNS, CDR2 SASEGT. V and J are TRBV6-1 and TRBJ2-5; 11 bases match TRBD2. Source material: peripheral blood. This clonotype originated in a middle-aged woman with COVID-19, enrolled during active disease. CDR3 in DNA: TGTGCCAGCAGTGAAGGGGTTCTAGCGGGGGGTATTGAGACCCAGTACTTC. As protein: CASSEGVLAGGIETQYF.